This TCR beta chain was recovered during a study of cytomegalovirus exposure and HLA in healthy donors (dated by TCRdb to about 2017). At the level of the whole study: In an earlier analysis of around 540 of the donors, 250 to 300 Gb of sequence data and some 100 million unique TCR beta sequences from 150 million to 200 million T cells were reported. Besides the first cohort of under 700 subjects, a separate validation cohort made up of 120 different subjects was used. The number of typed donors differed by locus: about 620-640 for A, B, C, DRB1 and DQB1; 522 for DQA1; approximately 600 for DPA1; and around 490 for DPB1. A later analysis re-examined previously published TCR beta repertoires from around 670 donors and added high-resolution HLA genotyping to investigate patterns of TCR occurrence. Donor age, sex, ethnicity and CMV serostatus were compiled alongside the repertoire data. A later genetic analysis took genome-wide SNP genotypes for about 60% of the roughly 670 donors and used that subset as a discovery cohort. All discovery cohort repertoires had been generated on a single sequencing platform. The study was designed to test whether signatures of past pathogen exposure could be identified by cataloging public T cell receptors. In the later analysis, no new phenotypic data were used to find candidate immune exposures; instead, reliance was placed on TCR beta sequences and their occurrence across donors. The study profiled the T cell repertoires of around 700 subjects by immunosequencing and related them to cytomegalovirus serostatus. Roughly 5 DR-DQ haplotypes were handled as single units for association and clustering, since linkage in the cohort was strong. Among 300 to 500 genotyped donors of the cohort, an average of around 250,000 unique TCR beta nucleotide sequences was sequenced per donor, of which 15% to 20% were non-productive. The study combined high-throughput TCR immunosequencing, statistical association of individual TCRs with disease status, and machine learning to predict cytomegalovirus infection status. In an earlier analysis of several hundred of the donors, high-throughput TCR beta sequencing was used to judge whether each TCR beta V gene segment behaved as functional or pseudogenic. An early release that covered roughly 600 HLA-typed donors contained about 300 gigabases of sequencing data and some 87 million unique TCR sequences. Of the roughly 410 genotyped donors, 80% to 90% were placed in the genetic ancestry cluster associated with self-reported Caucasian donors. Class I and class II HLA loci were covered by the typing at four-digit resolution. Points the paper makes about the study in general: A later analysis found that HLA-associated TCR beta chains were more clonally expanded and had lower generation probabilities than equally common non-associated chains. A few of the identified cytomegalovirus-associated TCR beta chains were confirmed in vitro to be specific for cytomegalovirus antigens. A further reported finding was that TCR beta sequences accurately predicted the HLA-A and HLA-B alleles for most subjects in the first cohort. Correlated functional status among segregating V segments might be attributable to linkage disequilibrium, but an unknown experimental factor could not be ruled out. In a later analysis, around 17,000 TCR beta sequences were associated with specific HLA alleles at a false discovery rate of 0.05. Cytomegalovirus status was reported to be diagnosed by the classifier with high specificity and sensitivity in both the original and validation cohorts. In an earlier analysis of a few hundred of the donors, most TCR beta V segments were observed in productive rearrangements about 87% or about 30% of the time, broadly matching IMGT annotations. A cluster of highly shared sequence variants was judged likely to be a technical artifact of the sequencing pipeline. While some public TCRs were present in many individuals, most TCR sequences turned up only very rarely across donors. A total of 150 or so TCR beta chains were listed by the study as associated with cytomegalovirus. Assigning TCR associations to individual alleles was difficult when HLA alleles, especially DR and DQ, strongly co-occurred. In a later analysis, several top co-occurrence clusters were reported to appear linked to parvovirus B19, influenza, CMV and Epstein-Barr virus. The cohort was sequenced for TCR beta chains only, and without alpha or paired-chain data the features that could be detected were limited. According to a later analysis, most CMV-associated TCR beta chains appeared to be HLA-restricted, and the HLA associations seemed to be driven largely by CMV exposure. Because some donors lacked HLA typing at each locus, the association tests relied only on the typed subset. It was suggested by the authors that the approach could potentially be generalized to other disease states and immunological phenotypes. In a later analysis, TCR association rates were found to vary across HLA loci, with the most associated TCRs seen for DRB1 alleles and the fewest for HLA-C alleles. The presence/absence analyses assumed that sequencing depth was roughly uniform across donors, and that assumption may not be true. CMV serostatus was the only immune exposure information available for the cohort. In a later genetic analysis, a missense DCLRE1C variant was associated with V-gene and J-gene trimming of TCR beta chains, and the association was replicated in an independent cohort. Compared with the approximately 670-donor mean, donors in an Asian-associated ancestry cluster had fewer N-insertions in productive TCRs, according to a later genetic analysis. Because counts were too low, around 17 rarely observed V segments, including chromosome 9 orphons, were left out of the earlier analysis of 587 of the donors.

Concerning this clone: The specificity of this receptor is unknown. Base-call qualities are not available, and no considerably larger clone is one nucleotide away.

Receptor amplification or capture employed the immunoSEQ multiplex PCR assay. The multiplex PCR relied on a mix of 60 forward primers for TCR Vbeta segments and 13 reverse primers for TCR Jbeta segments. The CDR3 region of rearranged TCR beta genes was amplified from genomic DNA by a multiplex PCR assay. Amplified TCR beta libraries were sequenced as 87-base-pair reads on the Illumina HiSeq System. In the authors' own workflow: In a later analysis, roughly 80 million unique TCR beta chains were counted across the roughly 670 repertoires, and approximately 11 million of these chains were shared by at least two donors. To remove PCR and sequencing errors, raw reads were error-corrected and collapsed into unique sequences using a nearest-neighbor algorithm that merged closely related sequences. Alignment of CDR3 sequences to IMGT reference sequences was used to assign V, D and J gene segments. For a sequence to be retained, at least a six-nucleotide match to both a V gene segment and a J gene segment was required. A rearrangement counted as productive if the CDR3 had no stop codons and remained in frame with V and J, and every other rearrangement counted as non-productive. CDR3 was defined according to IMGT convention as the region running from the second conserved V-encoded cysteine to the conserved J-encoded phenylalanine. The earlier analysis of some 540 of the donors excluded any sequence lacking an unambiguous match to a single V gene segment. In an earlier analysis of some 590 of the donors, a V segment was called functional when productive rearrangements were above 56.7%, and segregating when the standard deviation between donors exceeded 5%. A statistical classification framework was built to diagnose cytomegalovirus status from the catalog of TCR beta chain sequences. V and J gene assignment, in a later analysis, came from comparing TCR nucleotide sequences with IMGT/GENE-DB human TR gene sequences. In a later analysis, CDR3 sequences and most-parsimonious VDJ recombination scenarios were assigned using the TCRdist pipeline. A later analysis defined each TCR beta chain by its CDR3 amino acid sequence plus V-gene family, and excluded reads lacking a unique V-gene family. In a later analysis, some 600 highly shared, low-generation-probability nucleotide sequences were removed to address suspected cross-contamination and a sequencing artifact. For each public chain, a later analysis derived a clonal expansion index from normalized ranks of inferred template counts within each repertoire. In a later analysis, generation probabilities were computed using a VDJ recombination model fitted to out-of-frame rearrangements, and the results were checked against IGoR. A later analysis scored TCR-TCR, TCR-HLA and TCR-CMV co-occurrence with hypergeometric tests, applying a repertoire-size bias correction to TCR pairs. To estimate false discovery rates, a later analysis permuted the HLA or CMV assignments 20 times. In a later analysis, co-occurring TCRs were grouped using DBSCAN, with TCRdist sequence similarity added in when clustering inside HLA-allele-positive subsets. Repertoires with fewer than 30,000 or more than 120,000 public chains, plus five repertoires with anomalous nucleotide sharing, were excluded from co-occurrence clustering. Entries here come from immuneACCESS through TCRdb and include only in-frame sequences with V and J called. Some clones fail to appear in such tables; in the studies checked, an unresolved V gene covers under half of the shortfall, and the cause of the remainder is unknown. V, J and clone size are those of that table, while D and trimming were read from the DNA. Recorded for this sample are 150,000 to 200,000 clones; around 80% of them occurred a single time. Jointly, the top ten make up about 1.9% of the sample.

The cohort comprised 670 or so healthy bone marrow donors. At the time of sampling, all cohort members were nominally healthy, though unrecorded immune exposures were likely present. The donor was CMV seropositive and belonged to the group of some 290 seropositive cohort members. A peripheral blood sample was provided by each donor, and peripheral blood mononuclear cells were used for TCR beta sequencing. Genomic DNA extraction from the blood cell samples was performed with the Qiagen DNeasy Blood Extraction Kit. Sequencing was performed on PBMCs. This TCR derives from a woman under 30 in good health and CMV-seropositive.

The CDR3 in this case is CASSVEEQGIPDTQYF. The base sequence is TGTGCCAGCAGCGTAGAAGAACAGGGTATCCCAGATACGCAGTATTTT. Recombination linked TRBV9 to TRBJ2-3; a tentative D match to TRBD1 spans 6 bases. CDR1 and CDR2 are read off the germline V gene as SGDLS and YYNGEE. V is pared back by 0 bases and J by 4 bases, with 15 bases lying between the germline termini. Including the terminal cysteine and phenylalanine, the CDR3 comprises 16 residues. The read is trimmed to its CDR3 DNA, 48 bases read in frame from base 1.